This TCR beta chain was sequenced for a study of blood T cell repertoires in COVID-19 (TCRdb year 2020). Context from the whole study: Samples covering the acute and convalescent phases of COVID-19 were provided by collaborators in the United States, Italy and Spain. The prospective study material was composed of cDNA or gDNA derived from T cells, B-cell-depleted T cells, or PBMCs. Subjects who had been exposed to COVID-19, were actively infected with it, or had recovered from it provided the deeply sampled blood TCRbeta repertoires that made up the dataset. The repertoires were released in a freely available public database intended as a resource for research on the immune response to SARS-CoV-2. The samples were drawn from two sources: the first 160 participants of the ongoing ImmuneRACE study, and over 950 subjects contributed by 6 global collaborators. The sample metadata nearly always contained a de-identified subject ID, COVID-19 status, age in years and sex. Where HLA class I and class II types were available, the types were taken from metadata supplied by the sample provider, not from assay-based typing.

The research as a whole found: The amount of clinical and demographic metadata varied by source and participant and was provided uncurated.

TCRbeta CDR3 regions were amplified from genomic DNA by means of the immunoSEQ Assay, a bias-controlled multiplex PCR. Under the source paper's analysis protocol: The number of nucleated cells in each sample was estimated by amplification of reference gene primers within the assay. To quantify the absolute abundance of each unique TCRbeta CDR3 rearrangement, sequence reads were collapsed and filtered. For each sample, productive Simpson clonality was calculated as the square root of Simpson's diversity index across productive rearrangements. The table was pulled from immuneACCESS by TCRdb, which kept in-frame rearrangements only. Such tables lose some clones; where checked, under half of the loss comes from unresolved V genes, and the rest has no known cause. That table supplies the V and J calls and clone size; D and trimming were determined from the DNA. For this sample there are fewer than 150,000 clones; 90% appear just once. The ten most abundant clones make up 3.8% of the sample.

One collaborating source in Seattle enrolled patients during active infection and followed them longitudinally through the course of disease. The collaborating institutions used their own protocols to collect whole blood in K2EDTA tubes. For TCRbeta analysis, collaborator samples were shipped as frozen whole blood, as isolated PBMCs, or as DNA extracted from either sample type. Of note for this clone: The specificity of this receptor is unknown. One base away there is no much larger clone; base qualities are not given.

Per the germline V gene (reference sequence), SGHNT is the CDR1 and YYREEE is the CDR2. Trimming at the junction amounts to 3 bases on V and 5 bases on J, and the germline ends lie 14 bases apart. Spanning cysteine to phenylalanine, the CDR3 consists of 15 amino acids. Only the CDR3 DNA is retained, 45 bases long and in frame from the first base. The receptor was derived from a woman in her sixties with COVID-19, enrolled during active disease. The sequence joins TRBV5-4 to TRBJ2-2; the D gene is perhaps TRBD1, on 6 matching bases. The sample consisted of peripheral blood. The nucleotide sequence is TGTGCCAGCAGCTCCATGGCAGGGGTGACCGGGGAGCTGTTTTTT. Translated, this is CASSSMAGVTGELFF. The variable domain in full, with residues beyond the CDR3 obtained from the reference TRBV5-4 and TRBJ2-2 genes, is ETGVTQSPTHLIKTRGQQVTLRCSSQSGHNTVSWYQQALGQGPQFIFQYYREEENGRGNFPPRFSGLQFPNYSSELNVNALELDDSALYLCASSSMAGVTGELFFGEGSRLTVL.